This entry is about one T cell receptor (beta chain). The Seattle patients joined while their infection was active and were tracked longitudinally afterward. This specimen comes from a study of blood T cell repertoires in COVID-19. Study at large: There were acute and convalescent COVID-19 samples, and they came from the United States, Italy and Spain. The cDNA or gDNA used as material had been derived from T cells, B-cell-depleted T cells, or PBMCs.

In the study's own analysis: Quantification of nucleated cells was approximated via reference gene primer amplification. Profiled with immunoSEQ multiplex PCR; TCRdb holds only in-frame clones, not every one. The V and J calls and clone size come from that table; D and trimming were worked out from the DNA. The table shows around 150,000 clones, with less than 90% occurring only once. This CDR3 is 14 amino acids long. Per germline, CDR1 KGHSH and CDR2 LQKENI. The V segment lost 3 bases and the J segment 3 bases; nucleotides outside the gene matches: 2. Sequences were obtained from peripheral blood. This chain joins TRBV18 and TRBJ1-2, with TRBD1 matching over 9 bases. The clonotype comes from a human donor with COVID-19, enrolled during active disease. The donor label of this sample is uncertain. The CDR3 coding sequence is TGTGCCAGCTCACCGGGACAGGGCGACTATGGCTACACCTTC. Protein product: CASSPGQGDYGYTF. Full variable domain (missing parts from reference TRBV18 and TRBJ1-2): NAGVMQNPRHLVRRRGQEARLRCSPMKGHSHVYWYRQLPEEGLKFMVYLQKENIIDESGMPKERFSAEFPKEGPSILRIQQVVRGDSAAYFCASSPGQGDYGYTFGSGTRLTVV.